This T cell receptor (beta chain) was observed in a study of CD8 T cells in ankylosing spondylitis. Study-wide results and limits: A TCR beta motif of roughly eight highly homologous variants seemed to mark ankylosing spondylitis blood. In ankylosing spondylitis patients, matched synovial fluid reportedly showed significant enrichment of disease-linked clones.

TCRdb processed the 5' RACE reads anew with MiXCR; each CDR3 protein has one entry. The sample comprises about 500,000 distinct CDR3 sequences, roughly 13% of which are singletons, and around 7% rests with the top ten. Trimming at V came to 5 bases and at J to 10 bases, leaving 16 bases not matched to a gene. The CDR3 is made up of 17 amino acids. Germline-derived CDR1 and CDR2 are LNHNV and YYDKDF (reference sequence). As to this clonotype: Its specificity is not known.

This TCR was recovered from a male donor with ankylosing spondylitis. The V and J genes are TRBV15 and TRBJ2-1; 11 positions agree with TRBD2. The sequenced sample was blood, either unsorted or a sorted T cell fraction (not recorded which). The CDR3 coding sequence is TGTGCCACCAGCTCATCCTTAGCGGGAGGGCCCCGTCGGGAGCAGTTCTTC. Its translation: CATSSSLAGGPRREQFF.